This T cell receptor beta chain was profiled in a study of yellow fever vaccine responses in identical twins. Study-wide results and caveats: A vaccine T cell response that seemed partly convergent and partly personalized was reported in twins.

Worth noting for this clonotype: The antigen is undetermined.

TCRdb used MiXCR to reprocess the RT-PCR reads, holding one entry per CDR3 protein. The data contain about 2,400 distinct CDR3 sequences, approximately 83% of them singletons. The CDR3 runs 14 residues. Looked up from germline, CDR1 is KGHSH and CDR2 is LQKENI. The germline V and J ends were trimmed by 0 bases and 7 bases, with 11 bases remaining between them. The rearrangement uses TRBV18 and TRBJ2-3; no definite D call. The receptor comes from a woman aged 18-29 years who received the yellow fever vaccine. This specimen consisted of T cells from blood (PBMCs), unsorted or a sorted subset (not recorded which), obtained before or after yellow fever vaccination (not recorded which). This CDR3 reads CASSPPNDPYTQYF. CDR3 sequence (DNA): TGTGCCAGCTCACCACCTAATGACCCTTATACGCAGTATTTT.